The rows below give T cell receptor beta chains drawn from one sample of a study of tumor-infiltrating lymphocytes in localized non-small cell lung cancer. The data were produced by immunoSEQ multiplex PCR, yet TCRdb's version contains in-frame clones alone and is incomplete. The table has about 9,700 clones, about 78% seen once. Sequenced sample: lung tumor tissue. The receptors derive from a human donor with non-small cell lung cancer. Both conserved end residues are trimmed from each CDR3. Each record gives: CDR3 protein, V gene, CDR3 length, J gene, clone size. Clone size appears in some rows only: once, few, many, or a class for an expanded clone.

CDR3: ASSQGLAGTYEQY
V: TRBV18
length: 13
J: TRBJ2-7
size: -

CDR3: ASSDPGRQY
V: TRBV6-1
length: 9
J: TRBJ2-7
size: -

CDR3: ASTLSTGPNQPQH
V: TRBV19
length: 13
J: TRBJ1-5
size: -

CDR3: ASSQGQLGETQY
V: TRBV7-2
length: 12
J: TRBJ2-5
size: -

CDR3: ASSASGQNIQY
V: TRBV2
length: 11
J: TRBJ2-4
size: -

CDR3: ASSTGNSYNEQF
V: TRBV6-4
length: 12
J: TRBJ2-1
size: -

CDR3: ATSRGGQGAFEQF
V: TRBV15
length: 13
J: TRBJ2-1
size: -

CDR3: ASSPPQSGSNEQY
V: TRBV28
length: 13
J: TRBJ2-7
size: -

CDR3: ASSLARANADTQY
V: TRBV5-1
length: 13
J: TRBJ2-3
size: -

CDR3: ASSPGQGNSPLH
V: TRBV18
length: 12
J: TRBJ1-6
size: -

CDR3: SARAFGELF
V: TRBV20-1
length: 9
J: TRBJ2-2
size: once

CDR3: ASSLVPLAGYEQY
V: TRBV7-2
length: 13
J: TRBJ2-7
size: -

CDR3: ASSPSPGTGVYNSPLH
V: TRBV18
length: 16
J: TRBJ1-6
size: once

CDR3: ASSRQGNTEAF
V: TRBV6-1
length: 11
J: TRBJ1-1
size: -

CDR3: ASSSPYERGGYGYT
V: TRBV7-9
length: 14
J: TRBJ1-2
size: -

CDR3: ASSLRLGTGVSEQY
V: TRBV7-8
length: 14
J: TRBJ2-7
size: -

CDR3: ASSVGLNEKLF
V: TRBV6-1
length: 11
J: TRBJ1-4
size: -

CDR3: ASSPGTSGMKGDTQY
V: TRBV27
length: 15
J: TRBJ2-3
size: -

CDR3: ASSYSILARYEQF
V: TRBV6-5
length: 13
J: TRBJ2-1
size: -

CDR3: ASSYREGGTLDSPLH
V: TRBV5-6
length: 15
J: TRBJ1-6
size: -

CDR3: SHTGRVVETQY
V: TRBV29-1
length: 11
J: TRBJ2-5
size: once

CDR3: ASSPPYGRFVSCGYT
V: TRBV23-1
length: 15
J: TRBJ1-2
size: -

CDR3: ASSVGNTDTQY
V: TRBV7-3
length: 11
J: TRBJ2-3
size: -

CDR3: AWSVQRNEQF
V: TRBV30
length: 10
J: TRBJ2-1
size: -

CDR3: ASSQNSSGTGAYEQY
V: TRBV4-2
length: 15
J: TRBJ2-7
size: few

CDR3: ASSSSGRGTDTQY
V: TRBV5-1
length: 13
J: TRBJ2-3
size: once

CDR3: ASSLWGQGAAGYT
V: TRBV28
length: 13
J: TRBJ1-2
size: -

CDR3: AWGEGRDFTDTQY
V: TRBV30
length: 13
J: TRBJ2-3
size: -

CDR3: ASSLGVRTGGEQY
V: TRBV28
length: 13
J: TRBJ2-7
size: -